Listed below are T cell receptor beta chains from one sample, sequenced in a study of neurological immune-mediated disorders. TCRdb re-called the 5' RACE reads with MiXCR, one entry per CDR3 protein. The sample lists tens of thousands of distinct CDR3 sequences; around 4.6% were seen once. The sequenced material came from PBMCs. Receptor source: a woman aged 25-40 years with multiple sclerosis. CDR3s include the opening cysteine and the closing phenylalanine or tryptophan. The D gene is left open where the match is weak. Not every row has a clone size; where given, it reads once, few, many or a size class.

>TRBV20-1|many|TRBJ2-1|NA
CSARVDSGGQFF
TGCAGTGCTAGAGTAGACAGCGGTGGGCAGTTCTTC
>TRBV7-8|many|TRBJ2-6|NA
CASSRAGGSSLAGANVLTF
TGTGCCAGCAGCCGGGCCGGGGGCAGTTCTTTGGCTGGGGCCAACGTCCTGACTTTC
>TRBV20-1|few|TRBJ2-1|TRBD1
CSARAGQGPSYNEQFF
TGCAGTGCTAGAGCCGGACAGGGCCCCTCCTACAATGAGCAGTTCTTC
>TRBV24-1|many|TRBJ2-1|NA
CATSDLAQADNEQFF
TGTGCCACCAGTGATTTGGCACAGGCCGACAATGAGCAGTTCTTC
>TRBV20-1|many|TRBJ2-1|TRBD2
CSASEPGTSGRFF
TGCAGTGCTAGCGAACCCGGGACTAGCGGTCGGTTCTTC
>TRBV12-3/TRBV12-4|many|TRBJ2-7|NA
CASSFSRVAGQQYF
TGTGCCAGCAGTTTCAGTCGGGTGGCAGGTCAGCAGTACTTC
>TRBV15|many|TRBJ1-5|NA
CATSHRVGQPQHF
TGTGCCACCAGTCACAGGGTGGGTCAGCCCCAGCATTTT
>TRBV12-3/TRBV12-4|many|TRBJ1-2|TRBD1
CASSTAPGTVYGYTF
TGTGCCAGCAGCACCGCCCCCGGGACAGTATATGGCTACACCTTC
>TRBV15|many|TRBJ2-5|TRBD2
CATSRGLAETQYF
TGTGCCACCAGCAGGGGACTAGCGGAGACCCAGTACTTC
>TRBV20-1|many|TRBJ1-2|NA
CSASVGRGANYGYTF
TGCAGTGCCTCTGTGGGGCGGGGAGCTAACTATGGCTACACCTTC
>TRBV27|NA|TRBJ1-5|TRBD1
CASGRTGGYSNKTQNF
TGTGCCAGCGGGCGGACAGGAGGATATAGCAATAAGACCCAGAATTTT
>TRBV14|few|TRBJ1-1|NA
CASSQGAAGTVNTEAFF
TGTGCCAGCAGCCAAGGGGCGGCGGGGACGGTGAACACTGAAGCTTTCTTT
>TRBV12-3/TRBV12-4|many|TRBJ1-6|TRBD1
CASRNRQGRNSPLHF
TGTGCCAGCAGGAACAGACAGGGGCGAAATTCACCCCTCCACTTT
>TRBV5-6|many|TRBJ1-5|TRBD1
CASSFRTGASQPQHF
TGTGCCAGCAGCTTCCGGACAGGGGCTAGTCAGCCCCAGCATTTT
>TRBV5-1|NA|TRBJ2-1|NA
CASSTGSSSYNEQFF
TGCGCCAGCAGTACTGGGAGTAGCTCCTACAATGAGCAGTTCTTC
>TRBV5-1|many|TRBJ1-5|TRBD1
CASSLMTGVNQPQHF
TGCGCCAGCAGCTTGATGACAGGGGTAAATCAGCCCCAGCATTTT
>TRBV20-1|many|TRBJ2-1|NA
CSARDRYMGLTNEQFF
TGCAGTGCTAGAGATAGGTATATGGGACTTACCAATGAGCAGTTCTTC
>TRBV20-1|NA|TRBJ1-5|TRBD1
CSARGQGYQPQHF
TGCAGTGCTAGAGGACAGGGGTATCAGCCCCAGCATTTT
>TRBV7-8|many|TRBJ2-7|NA
CANSLRSGTGSYEQYF
TGTGCCAACAGCTTAAGATCGGGGACTGGATCCTACGAGCAGTACTTC
>TRBV5-6|few|TRBJ2-2|NA
CASSFIAGSNTGELFF
TGTGCCAGCAGCTTCATCGCAGGATCGAACACCGGGGAGCTGTTTTTT
>TRBV20-1|many|TRBJ2-7|NA
CSARGSNSYEQYF
TGCAGTGCTAGAGGTTCTAACTCCTACGAGCAGTACTTC
>TRBV5-1|many|TRBJ2-3|TRBD2
CASSPRTSGGAWDTQYF
TGCGCCAGCAGCCCGAGGACTAGCGGGGGGGCCTGGGATACGCAGTATTTT
>TRBV5-1|NA|TRBJ1-1|NA
CASSLGGTSNTEAFF
TGCGCCAGCAGCTTGGGTGGCACTTCGAACACTGAAGCTTTCTTT
>TRBV5-1|many|TRBJ2-1|TRBD1
CASSWAGTANEQFF
TGCGCCAGCAGCTGGGCCGGGACAGCCAATGAGCAGTTCTTC
>TRBV11-2|many|TRBJ2-1|TRBD2
CASSPRTSGYNEQFF
TGTGCCAGCAGCCCCCGGACTAGCGGTTACAATGAGCAGTTCTTC
>TRBV15|many|TRBJ2-5|NA
CATSRGTGETQYF
TGTGCCACCAGCAGAGGGACGGGGGAGACCCAGTACTTC
>TRBV20-1|many|TRBJ2-7|NA
CSARDRVGGMTYEQYF
TGCAGTGCTAGAGATCGAGTCGGGGGAATGACCTACGAGCAGTACTTC
>TRBV12-3/TRBV12-4|many|TRBJ2-7|NA
CATQDGNSYEQYF
TGTGCCACCCAGGACGGAAACTCCTACGAGCAGTACTTC
>TRBV4-1|many|TRBJ1-1|TRBD1
CASSQYEDRDTSAFF
TGCGCCAGCAGCCAGTATGAGGACAGGGATACATCAGCTTTCTTT
>TRBV6-1|few|TRBJ1-1|NA
CASSEALSFIPREAFF
TGTGCCAGCAGTGAAGCGTTGTCATTTATTCCGCGGGAAGCTTTCTTT
>TRBV20-1|many|TRBJ2-2|NA
CSAPARGLTNTGELFF
TGCAGTGCTCCCGCCCGGGGGCTAACGAACACCGGGGAGCTGTTTTTT
>TRBV18|many|TRBJ1-1|TRBD1
CASSPTGPLNTEAFF
TGTGCCAGCTCACCGACAGGGCCCTTGAACACTGAAGCTTTCTTT
>TRBV20-1|many|TRBJ2-6|TRBD1
CSALGRGGTGANVLTF
TGCAGTGCCCTAGGCCGAGGGGGCACTGGGGCCAACGTCCTGACTTTC
>TRBV5-1|many|TRBJ2-1|TRBD2
CASSLASGIYNEQFF
TGCGCCAGCAGCTTGGCTAGCGGGATCTACAATGAGCAGTTCTTC
>TRBV12-3/TRBV12-4|many|TRBJ2-7|TRBD2
CASSSGRGGLGEQYF
TGTGCCAGCAGTTCCGGGCGGGGGGGGCTGGGCGAGCAGTACTTC
>TRBV10-3|many|TRBJ2-2|TRBD2
CAISGGGGSGSVTGELFF
TGTGCCATCAGTGGGGGAGGTGGTAGCGGGAGCGTCACCGGGGAGCTGTTTTTT
>TRBV5-1|few|TRBJ2-2|NA
CASSLGNRATGELFF
TGCGCCAGCAGCTTGGGGAACAGGGCCACCGGGGAGCTGTTTTTT
>TRBV20-1|many|TRBJ1-5|TRBD1
CSAGYPTGRINQPQHF
TGCAGTGCTGGCTACCCGACAGGGAGGATAAATCAGCCCCAGCATTTT
>TRBV5-1|few|TRBJ1-4|TRBD1
CASSLEGGRKLFF
TGCGCCAGCAGCTTGGAAGGGGGCAGAAAACTGTTTTTT
>TRBV18|many|TRBJ2-1|NA
CASSPPPGDNEQFF
TGTGCCAGCTCACCACCGCCAGGGGACAATGAGCAGTTCTTC
>TRBV12-3/TRBV12-4|NA|TRBJ1-3|NA
CASSQRASGNTIYF
TGTGCCAGCAGTCAAAGGGCCTCTGGAAACACCATATATTTT
>TRBV7-8|many|TRBJ1-2|NA
CASSRHQGPSYGYTF
TGTGCCAGCAGCCGCCACCAGGGGCCCAGCTATGGCTACACCTTC
>TRBV20-1|many|TRBJ1-5|TRBD1
CSARGRQGDSNQPQHF
TGCAGTGCTAGAGGGAGGCAGGGGGATAGCAATCAGCCCCAGCATTTT
>TRBV12-3/TRBV12-4|many|TRBJ2-4|TRBD1
CASSEGDRDIKNIQYF
TGTGCCAGCAGTGAGGGGGACAGGGACATAAAAAACATTCAGTACTTC